A selection of T cell receptor beta chains follows, all from one sample in a study of identical twins. TCRdb ran MiXCR on the 5' RACE reads and lists one entry per CDR3 protein. Among 450,000 or so distinct CDR3 sequences listed, more than 13% were seen once. These same records also appear under a second study, on yellow fever vaccine responses in identical twins.

Sequenced material: CD4+ T cells sorted from blood. Receptor source: a woman younger than 35 in good health. Both conserved end residues are part of each CDR3. D genes are given only for firm matches. Size tells how often a clone was seen (once, few, many) or the class of an expanded clone, and some rows leave it out.

v_call	clone_size	j_call	d_call	cdr3_nt	cdr3_aa
TRBV3-1	many	TRBJ1-5	-	TGTGCCAGCAGCCAAGTACCCGAGATTCACCCCCAGCATTTT	CASSQVPEIHPQHF
TRBV7-2	many	TRBJ2-1	-	TGTGCCAGCAGCTTTTTTGGGGATATGGGCAATGAGCAGTTCTTC	CASSFFGDMGNEQFF
TRBV9	-	TRBJ2-3	-	TGTGCCAGCAGCGTAGGACAGGTTAGCACAGATACGCAGTATTTT	CASSVGQVSTDTQYF
TRBV20-1	once	TRBJ2-2	-	TGCAGTGCTAGACCGACTAAAAAGAGGGCAAACACCGGGGAGCTGTTTTTT	CSARPTKKRANTGELFF
TRBV20-1	-	TRBJ1-4	-	TGCAGTGCTAGGAAAGGGGTCATTAATGAAAAACTGTTTTTT	CSARKGVINEKLFF
TRBV5-1	-	TRBJ2-1	-	TGCGCCAGCAGCTTCCCCGGGACTGAGGAGGGGAATGAGCAGTTCTTC	CASSFPGTEEGNEQFF
TRBV7-2	few	TRBJ2-7	-	TGTGCCAGCAGCTTATCGCCAGGGATTAGAGAGCAGTACTTC	CASSLSPGIREQYF
TRBV20-1	-	TRBJ2-3	TRBD1	TGCAGTGCTAGAGATTCGGGACAGGGGACAGATACGCAGTATTTT	CSARDSGQGTDTQYF
TRBV7-3	many	TRBJ2-1	TRBD2	TGTGCCAGCAGCATCTACGGGGGGATTGAGCAGTTCTTC	CASSIYGGIEQFF
TRBV7-2	-	TRBJ2-5	TRBD2	TGTGCCAGCAGCCAAGGACTAGCGGGAGGGCCACTAGAGACCCAGTACTTC	CASSQGLAGGPLETQYF
TRBV7-2	few	TRBJ2-7	-	TGTGCCAGCAGCTTCATTGCGACAGCGACTTCCTACGAGCAGTACTTC	CASSFIATATSYEQYF
TRBV30	few	TRBJ2-5	-	TGTGCCTGGAGTCGCTCGGAGACCCAGTACTTC	CAWSRSETQYF
TRBV2	few	TRBJ2-3	TRBD1	TGTGCCAGCAGTGAATGGACAGGGAAATCAGGAGATACGCAGTATTTT	CASSEWTGKSGDTQYF
TRBV12-3/TRBV12-4	few	TRBJ2-7	-	TGTGCCAGCAGGACTGACAGGTCCTACGAGCAGTACTTC	CASRTDRSYEQYF
TRBV6-2/TRBV6-3	many	TRBJ2-3	-	TGTGCCAGCAGCCAGGGAGGAACGCAGTATTTT	CASSQGGTQYF
TRBV5-1	many	TRBJ2-3	-	TGCGCCAGCAGCTTGGATGGGACACGTACAGATACGCAGTATTTT	CASSLDGTRTDTQYF
TRBV10-3	few	TRBJ2-7	TRBD1	TGTGCCATCAGTGAGTTTACAGGGGGTCCTACTGGGGGCGAGCAGTACTTC	CAISEFTGGPTGGEQYF
TRBV10-3	few	TRBJ2-7	-	TGTGCCGCAACTTCCTTCGGCAGCTCCTACGAGCAGTACTTC	CAATSFGSSYEQYF
TRBV6-1	-	TRBJ2-5	TRBD1	TGTGCCAGCAGCCGTTCCGGGACAGGGGGAGAGACCCAGTACTTC	CASSRSGTGGETQYF
TRBV18	-	TRBJ2-6	-	TGTGCCAGCTCACCCCCGAGGGGTTCAGCTGGGGCCAACGTCCTGACTTTC	CASSPPRGSAGANVLTF
TRBV6-5	-	TRBJ2-7	-	TGTGCCAGCAGTTACGGGACGGTATCTTTCTACGAGCAGTACTTC	CASSYGTVSFYEQYF
TRBV29-1	many	TRBJ2-3	-	TGCAGCGTTGAGGGGCGCACAGATACGCAGTATTTT	CSVEGRTDTQYF
TRBV12-3/TRBV12-4	few	TRBJ2-7	-	TGTGCCAGCAGTTTGTCCCTTGGCGGAGCCTACGAGCAGTACTTC	CASSLSLGGAYEQYF
TRBV6-5	many	TRBJ2-3	-	TGTGCCAGCAGTTACGGCGGGAGCACAGATACGCAGTATTTT	CASSYGGSTDTQYF
TRBV14	-	TRBJ2-1	TRBD2	TGTGCCAGCAGCCATCTCACTACCACTAGCGGGAGTTCCTACAATGAGCAGTTCTTC	CASSHLTTTSGSSYNEQFF
TRBV29-1	few	TRBJ1-1	-	TGCAGCGCTCTGCCCCCGATGAACACTGAAGCTTTCTTT	CSALPPMNTEAFF
TRBV5-1	few	TRBJ2-4	TRBD1	TGCGCCAGCAGCTCACCCCTCGGACAGGGTTGGGGCAAAAACATTCAGTACTTC	CASSSPLGQGWGKNIQYF
TRBV7-2	-	TRBJ2-4	-	TGTGCCAGCAGCTTAAGAGGGGGGCTTCTAGCCAAAAACATTCAGTACTTC	CASSLRGGLLAKNIQYF
TRBV12-3/TRBV12-4	-	TRBJ2-5	-	TGTGCCAGCAGTGCCGTCGGGGGGCGGAGAGAGACCCAGTACTTC	CASSAVGGRRETQYF
TRBV5-1	-	TRBJ2-3	-	TGCGCCAGCAGCTCACAGGGTGGAATAGATACGCAGTATTTT	CASSSQGGIDTQYF
TRBV5-1	-	TRBJ1-6	-	TGCGCCAGCAGCCCGGGACACGATAATTCACCCCTCCACTTT	CASSPGHDNSPLHF
TRBV11-1	few	TRBJ2-2	TRBD2	TGTGCCAGCAGCCTTGGTGTAGCGGGAGGGGCCGGGGAGCTGTTTTTT	CASSLGVAGGAGELFF
TRBV24-1	few	TRBJ2-1	-	TGTGCCACCAGTGATTTGTCGGGTAGGGGGGAATTCAATGAGCAGTTCTTC	CATSDLSGRGEFNEQFF
TRBV10-1	many	TRBJ2-3	-	TGCGCCAGCAGTGGATTCTTACGAGATACGCAGTATTTT	CASSGFLRDTQYF
TRBV9	few	TRBJ1-1	TRBD1	TGTGCCAGCACACGACAGGGGAACACTGAAGCTTTCTTT	CASTRQGNTEAFF
TRBV18	-	TRBJ2-2	-	TGTGCCAGCTCAGGGGGACACGCGAACACCGGGGAGCTGTTTTTT	CASSGGHANTGELFF
TRBV18	few	TRBJ2-3	TRBD2	TGTGCCAGCTCACCGGTGACTAGCGGCACAGATACGCAGTATTTT	CASSPVTSGTDTQYF
TRBV20-1	-	TRBJ2-7	-	TGCAGTGCCACCAGGGGGGAAGCCTACGAGCAGTACTTC	CSATRGEAYEQYF
TRBV5-1	few	TRBJ2-7	TRBD2	TGCGCCAGCAGCTTGAGGAGTGGGACTAGCTCCTACGAGCAGTACTTC	CASSLRSGTSSYEQYF
TRBV6-1	-	TRBJ2-1	TRBD2	TGTGCCAGCAAAGGCCTAGCGGGGTACAATGAGCAGTTCTTC	CASKGLAGYNEQFF
TRBV10-3	few	TRBJ2-7	TRBD1	TGTGCCATCAGTGAGTCTACAGGGGGCGCCTCTGGCGAGCAGTACTTC	CAISESTGGASGEQYF
TRBV5-1	-	TRBJ2-5	-	TGCGCCAGCAGCTGGGGAGTCCAAGAGACCCAGTACTTC	CASSWGVQETQYF
TRBV27	-	TRBJ1-4	TRBD1	TGTGCCAGCAGTTCATCGGACAGGACGGAAAGGGAAAAACTGTTTTTT	CASSSSDRTEREKLFF
TRBV29-1	many	TRBJ2-7	TRBD2	TGCAGCGTTATCGGACTAGCGGGGAACGAGCAGTACTTC	CSVIGLAGNEQYF
TRBV7-2	few	TRBJ2-5	-	TGTGCCAGCAGCCACGGGGGACTCCAAGAGACCCAGTACTTC	CASSHGGLQETQYF
TRBV7-2	-	TRBJ2-3	TRBD1	TGTGCCAGCAGCTCGGGACAGAGAAGCACAGATACGCAGTATTTT	CASSSGQRSTDTQYF
TRBV7-2	few	TRBJ2-1	-	TGTGCCAGCAGCTCAGCCAGCAATGAGCAGTTCTTC	CASSSASNEQFF
TRBV11-2	-	TRBJ2-4	TRBD1	TGTGCCAGCAGCTTGGGGACAGGGGGCTTTGGAAACATTCAGTACTTC	CASSLGTGGFGNIQYF
TRBV5-6	-	TRBJ2-1	TRBD2	TGTGCCAGCAGTCGACTGGGACTAGAACAAGCAAATGAGCAGTTCTTC	CASSRLGLEQANEQFF
TRBV20-1	-	TRBJ2-7	-	TGCAGTGCTAGACTAAGCTCCTACGAGCAGTACTTC	CSARLSSYEQYF